The next 2 T cell receptor beta chains were all read from a single sample in a study of blood T cell repertoires in COVID-19 (dated by TCRdb to about 2020). The library came from the immunoSEQ multiplex PCR assay. The table comes from immuneACCESS by way of TCRdb, which keeps in-frame sequences with V and J called. Part of the clones is missing from these tables; in studies checked, under half for an unresolved V gene and the rest for unknown reasons. Here the sample has some 140,000 clones; 70% to 85% occur a single time. The top ten hold roughly 3.6% of the sample. Material: peripheral blood. The receptors come from a man aged 55-75 years with acute or convalescent COVID-19.

This rearrangement joins TRBV7-2 to TRBJ1-5; tentative D call: TRBD1 (5 bases). The CDR3 consists of 15 residues. Per the germline V gene, CDR1 is SGHTA and CDR2 is FQGNSA. Trimming took off 1 base at V and 0 bases at J, with 7 bases between the two ends. CDR3 sequence (DNA): TGTGCCAGCAGCTTAGGACAGTCTAGCAATCAGCCCCAGCATTTT. Its protein product is CASSLGQSSNQPQHF.

The chain joins TRBV19 to TRBJ1-2; 7 nucleotides match TRBD1. The V gene's germline CDR1 is LNHDA and CDR2 SQIVND (reference sequence). The CDR3 loop spans 13 amino acids. With V trimmed by 7 bases and J by 6 bases, 8 bases remained unmatched. The CDR3 DNA sequence: TGTGCCAGTACCCCGACAGGGACGAATGGCTACACCTTC. Its translation is CASTPTGTNGYTF. The entire variable domain, with the rest obtained from reference TRBV19 and TRBJ1-2, is as follows: DGGITQSPKYLFRKEGQNVTLSCEQNLNHDAMYWYRQDPGQGLRLIYYSQIVNDFQKGDIAEGYSVSREKKESFPLTVTSAQKNPTAFYLCASTPTGTNGYTFGSGTRLTVV.